This TCR beta chain was documented in a study of CD8 T cells in Susac syndrome. An input of roughly 0.5 to 1 ug of RNA was subjected to reverse transcription using random hexamers. An immunoSEQ multiplex PCR amplified TCR beta CDR3 over 54 Vbeta and 13 Jbeta. TCRdb passed the immunoSEQ multiplex PCR reads through MiXCR, listing each CDR3 protein once. The sample lists around 150,000 distinct CDR3 sequences; 93% were seen once. Study results and caveats: The number of individuals included in the study's TCR sequencing and HLA analysis was acknowledged as relatively small.

With 0 bases removed from V and 2 bases from J, the gap between germline ends came to 14 bases. Germline values: CDR1 SQVTM, CDR2 ANQGSEA. The CDR3 spans 15 residues. Details on this clonotype: Its antigen is currently unknown.

The sample consisted of CD4+ T cells from PBMCs. The receptor's source is a human donor in good health. This chain connects TRBV29-1 to TRBJ2-7; tentative D call: TRBD1 (6 bases). CDR3 sequence reads: CSVEDRVGAAYEQYF. The CDR3 DNA is TGCAGCGTTGAAGATAGGGTGGGGGCGGCCTACGAGCAGTACTTC.